What follows is one T cell receptor beta chain and its context. The data were obtained in a study of shared clonotypes between healthy human individuals. Profiled with immunoSEQ multiplex PCR; TCRdb holds only in-frame clones, not every one. The table records roughly 1,800,000 clones, less than 95% of them present only once. Naivety among CD8 cells was defined by CD45RO negativity and positive CCR7 selection, thereby excluding terminally differentiated effector memory CD45RA+ cells. The receptor comes from a man aged 18 to 30 in good health. The sample comprised naive CD8+ T cells sorted from blood.

The CDR3 bases are TGTGCCAGCAGTTGGGACGGACGCAATGAGCAGTTCTTC. Protein product: CASSWDGRNEQFF. V and J are TRBV5-6 and TRBJ2-1; perhaps D is TRBD1 or TRBD2 (5 bases each). This CDR3 has 13 amino acids. The V end was cut by 5 bases, the J end by 6 bases, with 12 bases between. Germline CDR1 is SGHDT and CDR2 is YYEEEE.